A single sample gave rise to the 22 T cell receptor beta chains below, sequenced in a study of a mutant IDH1 vaccine in newly diagnosed glioma. Data came from immunoSEQ multiplex PCR; TCRdb stores just in-frame clones and leaves some out. The table includes 45,000 to 55,000 clones, around 85% detected once. The time point: week 47, end of study. The content of each vaccine dose was 300 ug of mutant IDH1 20-mer peptide, and topical imiquimod accompanied it. Their cognate antigens are unknown. This specimen was PBMCs, taken from a glioma patient whose treatment included an IDH1 peptide vaccine. All receptors come from a woman in her twenties or thirties with glioma. Some clones in this sample may be carry-over from other donors' samples.

V and J are TRBV6-1 and TRBJ1-5; a possible D gene is TRBD1 (5 bases). The germline CDR1 and CDR2 sequences are MNHNS and SASEGT. This CDR3 has 15 residues. Trimming shortened V by 10 bases and J by 1 base, and 17 bases separated the two germline ends. The CDR3 DNA follows: TGTGCCATCCCAATAGGGCAGGGAAGCAATCAGCCCCAGCATTTT. This encodes CAIPIGQGSNQPQHF.

CDR3 amino acids: CASGYPWEQYF. As DNA, the CDR3 is TGTGCCAGCGGGTACCCTTGGGAGCAGTACTTC. The chain links TRBV6-5 to TRBJ2-7, with D hard to call. V lost 8 bases and J lost 7, with 12 bases in between. CDR1 is MNHEY and CDR2 is SVGAGI in the germline V gene. The CDR3 has 11 amino acids.

This clone was seen a handful of times. The chain recombines TRBV9 with TRBJ1-1; D ambiguous. Germline-derived CDR1 and CDR2 are SGDLS and YYNGEE. The CDR3 loop spans 12 amino acids. V lost 4 bases and J 7 bases, leaving 11 bases between the germline ends. The CDR3 protein is CASSSGGNEAFF. In DNA form, the CDR3 reads TGTGCCAGCAGCTCCGGTGGGAATGAAGCTTTCTTT.

The chain uses TRBV5-1 and TRBJ2-5; tentatively, D is TRBD2 (6 bases). This CDR3 region has 14 residues. Deletions cut 4 bases from V and 7 bases from J, with 17 bases between. Germline CDR1 and CDR2: SGHRS and YFSETQ. CDR3 sequence (DNA): TGCGCCAGCAGCCCAGCGGGTCCACTGGGGACCCAGTACTTC. The encoded protein is CASSPAGPLGTQYF.

The chain has TRBV5-6 and TRBJ1-1; no clear D gene. The V end was cut by 2 bases, the J end by 3 bases, with 5 bases between. The germline V gene has CDR1 SGHDT and CDR2 YYEEEE. This CDR3 contains 12 residues. The CDR3 region is CASSFSYTEAFF. CDR3 coding DNA: TGTGCCAGCAGCTTTTCATACACTGAAGCTTTCTTT.

This sequence joins TRBV4-1 and TRBJ2-7, with 8 bases fitting TRBD1. This CDR3 is built from 16 residues. Germline CDR1 is MGHRA and CDR2 is YSYEKL. Unmatched junction bases numbered 9, after V lost 3 bases and J lost 2 bases. The CDR3 region is CASSQDPGGATYEQYF. The CDR3, as DNA: TGCGCCAGCAGCCAGGATCCAGGGGGCGCGACCTACGAGCAGTACTTC.

The chain has TRBV5-1 and TRBJ2-7; 10 nucleotides line up with TRBD1. V was clipped by 1 base and J by 5 bases; unmatched bases: 9. The germline CDR1 and CDR2 sequences are SGHRS and YFSETQ. CDR3 length: 16 amino acids. CDR3 protein: CASSLYGTGEAHEQYF. The CDR3 region has the DNA TGCGCCAGCAGCTTGTACGGGACAGGGGAAGCCCACGAGCAGTACTTC.

This clone showed up just once. The germline gene is not matched at one end of the junction; a read error may be the cause. This chain connects TRBV7-7 to TRBJ2-3; the D gene is possibly TRBD2 (5 bases). CDR1 is SSHAT, CDR2 FNYEAQ, per germline (reference sequence). The CDR3 loop spans 16 amino acids. This CDR3 reads CASIKRASLGTDTQYF. As DNA, the CDR3 is TGTGCTAGCATAAAGAGGGCGTCTCTGGGAACAGATACGCAGTATTTT.

DNA of the CDR3: TGTGCCAGCAGCAAACAAAGACTAGCGGGAGACACCGGGGAGCTGTTTTTT. Its translation: CASSKQRLAGDTGELFF. This chain joins TRBV21-1 and TRBJ2-2; TRBD2 is the table's D call and was not checked against the DNA. TRBV21-1 represents a pseudogene. There are 17 residues in the CDR3.

This clone came up once. The chain links TRBV4-1 to TRBJ2-7; possibly TRBD2 for D (5 bases). The CDR3 runs 14 residues. The germline V and J ends were trimmed by 1 base and 5 bases, with 12 bases remaining between them. The germline V gene encodes CDR1 MGHRA and CDR2 YSYEKL. The CDR3 here is CASSQVRELNEQYF. The DNA for the CDR3 is TGCGCCAGCAGCCAAGTAAGGGAGCTAAACGAGCAGTACTTC.

The V call is TRBV5-1, the J call TRBJ1-2, with D unclear. Germline CDR1 is SGHRS and CDR2 is YFSETQ. The CDR3 totals 14 residues. The V end lost 0 bases, the J end lost 8 bases, and 14 bases lay between the germline ends. CDR3 in DNA: TGCGCCAGCAGCTTGGGGGTCCCCTTCTGGGGCTACACCTTC. This gives the protein CASSLGVPFWGYTF. The full variable domain, with the rest looked up from reference TRBV5-1 and TRBJ1-2, is KAGVTQTPRYLIKTRGQQVTLSCSPISGHRSVSWYQQTPGQGLQFLFEYFSETQRNKGNFPGRFSGRQFSNSRSEMNVSTLELGDSALYLCASSLGVPFWGYTFGSGTRLTVV.

A remark on this clone: Within the sample, other DNA sequences also encode this same CDR3. The chain recombines TRBV6-5 with TRBJ2-7; D may be TRBD1 or TRBD2 (5 bases each). Trimming took off 2 bases at V and 5 bases at J, with 13 bases between the two ends. Per the germline V gene, CDR1 is MNHEY and CDR2 is SVGAGI. CDR3 length equals 14 residues. CDR3 in amino acids: CASSYGTVRDEQYF. The CDR3, as DNA: TGTGCCAGCAGTTACGGGACGGTACGGGACGAGCAGTACTTC.

On this clone: A junction end diverges from the germline sequence, so it may reflect a read error. V gene TRBV7-9 combines with J gene TRBJ2-1; 10 bases align to TRBD2. CDR1 SEHNR and CDR2 FQNEAQ come from the germline V gene (reference sequence). The CDR3 has 15 residues. The CDR3 here is CASTLSSGSFNEQFF. In DNA, the CDR3 is TGTGCCAGCACCTTATCTAGCGGGAGCTTCAATGAGCAGTTCTTC.

The CDR3 nucleotides are TGTGCCAGCAGTTTGGTACTCAGTGGGGGCACCGGGGAGCTGTTTTTT. Protein product: CASSLVLSGGTGELFF. The chain links TRBV27 to TRBJ2-2; D may match TRBD1 or TRBD2 (5 bases each). Germline assignment: CDR1 MNHEY and CDR2 SMNVEV (reference sequence). Trimming stripped 3 bases from V and 4 bases from J, with 15 bases between. The CDR3 totals 16 residues.

This clone showed up just a few times. This CDR3 reads CASSSYRALLGDQPQHF. The CDR3 coding sequence is TGTGCCAGCTCATCTTACCGGGCCCTATTGGGTGATCAGCCCCAGCATTTT. The gene calls are TRBV18 and TRBJ1-5; D is uncertain. V lost 5 bases, J lost 5 bases, and 22 bases lay in between. This CDR3 spans 17 amino acids. CDR1 KGHSH and CDR2 LQKENI come from the germline V gene.

The chain uses TRBV7-2 and TRBJ2-3, with 9 bases identical to TRBD2. From germline, CDR1 is SGHTA and CDR2 FQGNSA. Trimming cost V 6 bases and J 6 bases; bases outside gene matches: 4. This CDR3 spans 13 amino acids. CDR3 region: CASSIAGADTQYF. The CDR3 nucleotides are TGTGCCAGCAGTATAGCGGGAGCGGATACGCAGTATTTT.

The chain combines TRBV2 with TRBJ1-1, with 8 nucleotides matching TRBD1. The CDR3 is 16 amino acids. Germline CDR1 reads SNHLY; CDR2 reads FYNNEI. The V segment lost 5 bases and the J segment 3 bases; nucleotides outside the gene matches: 11. The CDR3 DNA follows: TGTGCCAGCAGTTGGGACAGGACAAAAGGGGACACTGAAGCTTTCTTT. Translated, it gives CASSWDRTKGDTEAFF.

The chain has TRBV5-6 and TRBJ2-5; D unresolved. With 4 bases removed from V and 2 bases from J, the gap between germline ends came to 6 bases. CDR1 and CDR2 from the germline V gene are SGHDT and YYEEEE. The CDR3 consists of 12 residues. CDR3: CASSPLQETQYF. The CDR3 bases are TGTGCCAGCAGCCCCTTACAAGAGACCCAGTACTTC.

CDR3 DNA sequence: TGTGCCAGCTCACCAAATGTCCAGGTCACTGAAGCTTTCTTT. Its translation: CASSPNVQVTEAFF. The chain uses TRBV18 and TRBJ1-1; D not certain. Trimming pared 2 bases from V and 4 bases from J, leaving 11 bases between. In germline, CDR1 is KGHSH, CDR2 LQKENI. CDR3 length equals 14 residues.

The rearrangement uses TRBV19 and TRBJ1-4; TRBD1 matches 7 bases. The CDR3 totals 15 residues. V shed 5 bases and J 5 bases; nucleotides not matched to a gene: 8. Germline V gives CDR1 LNHDA, CDR2 SQIVND (reference sequence). The CDR3 DNA sequence: TGTGCCAGTAGTCTATCCGGGACAGTCAATGAAAAACTGTTTTTT. This translates into CASSLSGTVNEKLFF.

The chain recombines TRBV29-1 with TRBJ2-1; D is unresolved. The CDR3 has 12 residues. V was shortened by 3 bases and J by 5 bases, with 8 bases between the two germline ends. Germline CDR1 SQVTM, CDR2 ANQGSEA. The CDR3 DNA reads TGCAGCGTTGACAATGATCACAATGAGCAGTTCTTC. Translating it yields CSVDNDHNEQFF.

This rearrangement joins TRBV7-9 to TRBJ2-7; D may be TRBD2 (7 bases). V was pared by 5 bases and J by 1 base, with 24 bases between. The CDR3 length is 18 residues. Germline CDR1 is SEHNR and CDR2 is FQNEAQ (reference sequence). The CDR3 DNA reads TGTGCCAGCAGCCCGAGCCTCACACAGGGACTACCTTCCTACGAGCAGTACTTC. Translating gives CASSPSLTQGLPSYEQYF.